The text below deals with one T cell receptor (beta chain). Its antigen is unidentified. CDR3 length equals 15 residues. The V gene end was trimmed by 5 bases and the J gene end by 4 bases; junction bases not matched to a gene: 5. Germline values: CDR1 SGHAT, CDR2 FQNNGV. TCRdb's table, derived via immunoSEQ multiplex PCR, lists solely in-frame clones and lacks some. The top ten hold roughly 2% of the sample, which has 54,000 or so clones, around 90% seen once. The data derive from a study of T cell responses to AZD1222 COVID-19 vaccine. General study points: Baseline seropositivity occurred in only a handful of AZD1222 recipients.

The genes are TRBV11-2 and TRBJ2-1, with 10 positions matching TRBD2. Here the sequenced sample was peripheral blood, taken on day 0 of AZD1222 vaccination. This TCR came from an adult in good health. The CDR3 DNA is TGTGCCAGCAGCCCGACTAGCGGGTCTTACAATGAGCAGTTCTTC. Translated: CASSPTSGSYNEQFF.